Here is one TCR beta chain with its context. This receptor's antigen is unknown. No much larger clone is present one base from it, and per-base qualities are unavailable. The data are from a study of cytomegalovirus exposure and HLA in healthy donors (dated by TCRdb to about 2017). Broadly, across the study: A later analysis indicated that the 95 to 150 validation repertoires were generated on the platform also employed for the approximately 670 repertoires of the first cohort. The study aimed to test whether signatures of past pathogen exposure could be identified by cataloging public T cell receptors. Besides the first cohort of around 700 subjects, a separate validation cohort made up of some 110 different subjects was used. High-throughput TCR immunosequencing, statistical association of individual TCRs with disease status, and machine learning were combined to predict cytomegalovirus infection status. General conclusions and limits of the study: In both the original and validation cohorts, the classifier was reported to diagnose cytomegalovirus status with high specificity and sensitivity. In vitro tests confirmed that a few of the cytomegalovirus-associated TCR beta chains recognize cytomegalovirus antigens. The validation cohort had no HLA typing available for a later analysis, so co-occurrence within that cohort was assessed over all 120 repertoires. The study listed approximately 150 TCR beta chains as associated with cytomegalovirus. A later analysis found that TCRs clustered in the first cohort also tended to co-occur in the 120 validation repertoires, with 94% of cluster scores above 0. The authors suggested that the approach could potentially be generalized to other disease states and immunological phenotypes. Most TCR sequences were seen in very few donors, while some public TCRs were found in many individuals.

The library was generated by the immunoSEQ multiplex PCR assay. Per the source publication's procedure: To diagnose cytomegalovirus status from the catalog of TCR beta chain sequences, a statistical classification framework was built. TCRdb obtained this table from immuneACCESS and retained in-frame rearrangements with V and J assigned. These tables miss some clones; where compared with another copy, unresolved V genes account for less than half of the shortfall, and the remainder is unexplained. V and J calls and clone size are given by that table; D and trimming were obtained from the DNA. This sample gives 110,000 to 150,000 clones in total; approximately 93% of them show up just once. Approximately 0.7% of the sample belongs to the ten largest clones. V loses 1 base, J loses 3 bases, and the germline ends lie 22 bases apart. The CDR3 numbers 18 residues from cysteine through phenylalanine. Only the CDR3 DNA stays, 54 bases, in frame from base 1. Via the germline V gene, CDR1 is SGHRS and CDR2 YFSETQ.

Donors formed part of the validation cohort, which comprised over a hundred subjects and was distinct from the first cohort of 666 subjects. This chain joins TRBV5-1 to TRBJ1-1; TRBD1 might be the D gene, on 6 matching bases. Sequencing input: PBMCs. The TCR originated in a man aged 18 to 30 in good health and CMV-seronegative. The sequenced DNA: TGCGCCAGCAGCTTGAATCCATCCCAGGCTGCAGGGGACACTGAAGCTTTCTTT. Its protein reads: CASSLNPSQAAGDTEAFF.